A selection of T cell receptor beta chains follows, all from one sample in a study of blood T cell repertoires in COVID-19. Using immunoSEQ multiplex PCR, the repertoire was profiled, and TCRdb retains in-frame clones only, with some absent. Among 100,000 to 120,000 clones listed, about 80% were seen once. Sequences were obtained from peripheral blood. The receptors were gathered from a woman aged 35 to 49 with acute or convalescent COVID-19. CDR3s include the opening cysteine and the closing phenylalanine or tryptophan. The D gene is left open where the match is weak. Some rows mark clone size as missing; the rest say once, few, many or name a class of expanded clone.

d_call j_call v_call clone_size cdr3_nt cdr3_aa
NA TRBJ1-5 TRBV6-2/TRBV6-3 few TGTGCCAGCACCCCACGGGGTAGCGCTCAGCCCCAGCATTTT CASTPRGSAQPQHF
NA TRBJ1-4 TRBV2 NA TGTGCCAGCGGGCTTTTGTGGAATAATGAAAAACTGTTTTTT CASGLLWNNEKLFF
TRBD1 TRBJ2-1 TRBV2 NA TGTGCCAGCAGTTATGGGACAGGGGTCAATGAGCAGTTCTTC CASSYGTGVNEQFF
NA TRBJ1-4 TRBV5-6 few TGTGCCAGCAGCTTAAGAGGGCAGGGGAATGAAAAACTGTTTTTT CASSLRGQGNEKLFF
NA TRBJ1-1 TRBV6-4 NA TGTGCCAGCAGTGACTCCGCTTTCGGCAGGGTTATGAATGGCATGAAAACTGAAGCTTTCTTT CASSDSAFGRVMNGMKTEAFF
NA TRBJ1-3 TRBV11-2 NA TGTGCCAGCAGCTTTCGCGGGGGACTGACGTCTGGAAACACCATATATTTT CASSFRGGLTSGNTIYF
TRBD2 TRBJ2-7 TRBV6-6 few TGTGCCAGCAGTCCCGGGGGGATAACCTACGAGCAGTACTTC CASSPGGITYEQYF
NA TRBJ1-6 TRBV30 NA TGTGCCTGGAGTGAAGGACTTTCACCCCTCCACTTT CAWSEGLSPLHF
NA TRBJ2-7 TRBV30 NA TGTGCCGCGGCTTGGGGGGGCACTACCTACGAGCAGTACTTC CAAAWGGTTYEQYF
NA TRBJ2-5 TRBV4-1 NA TGCGCCAGCAGCCAAGATCTAGCGCGAGAGACCCAGTACTTC CASSQDLARETQYF
TRBD2 TRBJ2-3 TRBV6-1 NA TGTGCCAGCAGTGATTCGACTAGCGGGGGGACCACAGATACGCAGTATTTT CASSDSTSGGTTDTQYF
NA TRBJ1-4 TRBV4-3 NA TGCGCCAGCAGCCAAGCCCTAAATGAAAAACTGTTTTTT CASSQALNEKLFF
NA TRBJ2-5 TRBV5-5 NA TGTGCCAGCAGCTCCCTGAGTAGCGCACAAGAGACCCAGTACTTC CASSSLSSAQETQYF
NA TRBJ1-1 TRBV4-1 NA TGCGCCAGCAGCCAAGGCTGGGGGGGGAACACTGAAGCTTTCTTT CASSQGWGGNTEAFF
TRBD1 TRBJ1-5 TRBV30 NA TGTGCCTTGGGGGGAGGGACAGGGGTGGCCAATCAGCCCCAGCATTTT CALGGGTGVANQPQHF
TRBD2 TRBJ2-3 TRBV4-3 NA TGCGCCAGCAGCCAAGAAGGGCTAGCGGGGGGCCTGGCTACGCAGTATTTT CASSQEGLAGGLATQYF
TRBD1 TRBJ1-2 TRBV5-6 NA TGTGCCAGCAGCTCCGATTTGCCAGGAGGGACAGATGGCTACACCTTC CASSSDLPGGTDGYTF
NA TRBJ2-3 TRBV7-3 NA TGTGCCAGCAGCTTAGGCAGCACAGATACGCAGTATTTT CASSLGSTDTQYF
TRBD2 TRBJ2-3 TRBV27 NA TGTGCCAGCAGTTTAGGGACTAGCCGAACAGATACGCAGTATTTT CASSLGTSRTDTQYF
NA TRBJ2-3 TRBV19 once TGTGCCAGTAGTATAGTTTTCTCAGATACGCAGTATTTT CASSIVFSDTQYF
NA TRBJ1-4 TRBV9 NA TGTGCCAGCAGCGCCAGATTTGGGGGGAATGAAAAACTGTTTTTT CASSARFGGNEKLFF
NA TRBJ2-2 TRBV7-8 NA TGTGCCAGCAGCTTTTCGAAGACAGTGCCAGGGCCCAGGGAGCTGTTTTTT CASSFSKTVPGPRELFF
NA TRBJ1-2 TRBV7-2 NA TGTGCCAGCAGCTTAGCCGCCGGGGAAGGTGATGGCTACACCTTC CASSLAAGEGDGYTF
NA TRBJ2-1 TRBV5-4 NA TGTGCCAGCAGCTTGTTAGTTGTGGCGGGTGAGCAGTTCTTC CASSLLVVAGEQFF
TRBD1 TRBJ1-5 TRBV2 NA TGTGCCAGCAGTGAATCTGTGGGACAGGCTCACAATCAGCCCCAGCATTTT CASSESVGQAHNQPQHF
NA TRBJ2-3 TRBV18 NA TGTGCCAGCTCACCGAGGTTTGGCACAGATACGCAGTATTTT CASSPRFGTDTQYF
NA TRBJ2-3 TRBV5-5 NA TGTGCCAGCAGCTCCCCCGCGGGGCGCGGTACAGATACGCAGTATTTT CASSSPAGRGTDTQYF
NA TRBJ2-7 TRBV18 medium-sized TGTGCCAGCTCACCACGGGAGAAATTCCCCGAGCAGTACTTC CASSPREKFPEQYF
NA TRBJ1-6 TRBV5-1 few TGCGCCAGCAGCTCCAGGGCCGGGGGATCACCCCTCCACTTT CASSSRAGGSPLHF
TRBD1 TRBJ2-7 TRBV27 few TGTGCCAGCAGTTTAAAGGGACAGGGGGTGGGGGAGCAGTACTTC CASSLKGQGVGEQYF
NA TRBJ1-1 TRBV6-2/TRBV6-3 NA TGTGCCAGCAGTTATCCCCAAAGAGGCCTCATGAACACTGAAGCTTTCTTT CASSYPQRGLMNTEAFF
TRBD1 TRBJ1-4 TRBV6-5 NA TGTGCCAGCATGACAGGGGAAAAACTGTTTTTT CASMTGEKLFF
NA TRBJ1-3 TRBV7-2 NA TGTGCCAGCAGCTCCGCGGGGGGGTTCTCTGGAAACACCATATATTTT CASSSAGGFSGNTIYF
TRBD1 TRBJ1-2 TRBV5-1 NA TGCGCCAGCGATGCAGGGCAGGGGGCGAACTATGGCTACACCTTC CASDAGQGANYGYTF
NA TRBJ2-7 TRBV12-3/TRBV12-4 NA TGTGCCAGCAGTTCGAGGGTCTCCTACGAGCAGTACTTC CASSSRVSYEQYF
TRBD1 TRBJ2-2 TRBV15 NA TGTGCCACCAGCCCCCTTCCAGGCAGGGGGCGAACCGGGGAGCTGTTTTTT CATSPLPGRGRTGELFF